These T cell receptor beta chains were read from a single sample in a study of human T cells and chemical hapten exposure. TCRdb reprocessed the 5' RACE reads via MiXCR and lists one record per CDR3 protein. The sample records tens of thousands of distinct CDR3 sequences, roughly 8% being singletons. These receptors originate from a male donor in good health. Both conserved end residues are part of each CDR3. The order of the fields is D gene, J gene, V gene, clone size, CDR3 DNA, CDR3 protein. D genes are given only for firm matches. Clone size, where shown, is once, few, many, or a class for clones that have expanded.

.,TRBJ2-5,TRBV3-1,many,TGTGCCAGCAGCAAAAGATCGGACAGTTCCGGAGGGGCCCAGTACTTC,CASSKRSDSSGGAQYF
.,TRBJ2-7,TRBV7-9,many,TGTGCCAGCAACCTTGGGGGACACGAGCAGTACTTC,CASNLGGHEQYF
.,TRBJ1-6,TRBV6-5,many,TGTGCCAGCAGTTACGGCATGGCTCCCCCATCACCCCTCCACTTT,CASSYGMAPPSPLHF
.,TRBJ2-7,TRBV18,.,TGTGCCAGCTCGCCCTGGGGCGGCGGGGAGTGGGAGCAGTACTTC,CASSPWGGGEWEQYF
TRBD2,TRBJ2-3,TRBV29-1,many,TGCAGCGTCAAGGGACTAGCGGGGGTCACAGATACGCAGTATTTT,CSVKGLAGVTDTQYF
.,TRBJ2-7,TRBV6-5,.,TGTGCCAGCAGTTACTCGTATGATCCCTCTTATGAGCAGTACTTC,CASSYSYDPSYEQYF
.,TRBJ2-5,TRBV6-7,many,TGTGCCAGCAGTAGTACCCTTAGGGGACTCCCAACCCAGGAGACCCAGTACTTC,CASSSTLRGLPTQETQYF
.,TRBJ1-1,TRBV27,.,TGTGCCAGCAGTTTACGGGCAGGCCTGAACACTGAAGCTTTCTTT,CASSLRAGLNTEAFF
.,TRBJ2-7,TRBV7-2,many,TGTGCCAGCAGCTCCAGGGGGGGCTTCTCCTACGAGCAGTACTTC,CASSSRGGFSYEQYF
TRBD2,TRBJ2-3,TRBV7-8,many,TGTGCCAGCAGCCGAGCGGGGGGGTCCACAGATACGCAGTATTTT,CASSRAGGSTDTQYF
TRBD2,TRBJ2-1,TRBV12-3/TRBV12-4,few,TGTGCCAGCAGTTTAGCGACACTAGCGGGGGGGCCCTCCTACAATGAGCAGTTCTTC,CASSLATLAGGPSYNEQFF
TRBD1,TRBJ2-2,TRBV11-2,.,TGTGCCAGCAGCCCCGGGACAGGGCCCGGGGAGCTGTTTTTT,CASSPGTGPGELFF
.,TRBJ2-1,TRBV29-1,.,TGCAGCGTTGAAGATAGGGGGTTGGGCGGATCCTACAATGAGCAGTTCTTC,CSVEDRGLGGSYNEQFF
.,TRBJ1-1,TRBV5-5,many,TGTGCCAGCAGCCACACCAACACTGAAGCTTTCTTT,CASSHTNTEAFF
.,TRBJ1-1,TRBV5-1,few,TGCGCCAGCAGTTTGGTCCCGAACGCCCGGAACACTGAAGCTTTCTTT,CASSLVPNARNTEAFF
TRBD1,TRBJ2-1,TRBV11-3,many,TGTGCCAGCAGCTTAGATCAGCGGCAGGGGGCTTTCAATGAGCAGTTCTTC,CASSLDQRQGAFNEQFF
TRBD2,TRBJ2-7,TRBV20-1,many,TGCAGTGCTAGAGGATTAGCGGGAGGGCCGGACGAGCAGTACTTC,CSARGLAGGPDEQYF
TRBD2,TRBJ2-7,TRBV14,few,TGTGCCAGCAGCCCTCGGGCGAGCGGGGGGCGCGACGAGCAGTACTTC,CASSPRASGGRDEQYF
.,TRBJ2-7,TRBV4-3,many,TGCGCCAGCAGCCAAGAAGCCCGCGACTACGAGCAGTACTTC,CASSQEARDYEQYF
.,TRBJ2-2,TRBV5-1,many,TGCGCCAGCAGCCCGCAGGGGAACACCGGGGAGCTGTTTTTT,CASSPQGNTGELFF
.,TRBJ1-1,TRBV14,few,TGTGCCAGCAGCCCACTCGGTGGGGCCGGGACTGAAGCTTTCTTT,CASSPLGGAGTEAFF
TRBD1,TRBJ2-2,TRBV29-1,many,TGCAGCGTTGAAGATTGGACAGGAACGAACACCGGGGAGCTGTTTTTT,CSVEDWTGTNTGELFF
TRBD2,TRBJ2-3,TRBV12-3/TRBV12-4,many,TGTGCCAGCAGTTTAAACGGCGCGGGAGGGCCCCTGGGGCAGTATTTT,CASSLNGAGGPLGQYF
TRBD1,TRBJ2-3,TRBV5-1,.,TGCGCCAGCAGCTTGGGGACAGGGGTAGCGGATACGCAGTATTTT,CASSLGTGVADTQYF
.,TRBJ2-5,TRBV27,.,TGTGCCAGCAGTTTCAGAGAGGCCCAGTACTTC,CASSFREAQYF
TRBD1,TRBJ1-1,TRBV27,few,TGTGCCAGCAGTCTCGGACAGGGGGTCGAAGCTTTCTTT,CASSLGQGVEAFF
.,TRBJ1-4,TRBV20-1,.,TGCAGTGCTAGTAGTGGGGCGGATGTAAAACTGTTTTTT,CSASSGADVKLFF
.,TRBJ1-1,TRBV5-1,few,TGCGCCAGCAGCTTGGTTGCAGCTATGAACACTGAAGCTTTCTTT,CASSLVAAMNTEAFF
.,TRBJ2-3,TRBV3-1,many,TGTGCCAGCAGCCCCGGGCAGAGGTTCACAGATACGCAGTATTTT,CASSPGQRFTDTQYF
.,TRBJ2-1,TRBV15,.,TGTGCCACCAGCGTGCGAGGAGCGGGACAGAGTGAGCAGTTCTTC,CATSVRGAGQSEQFF
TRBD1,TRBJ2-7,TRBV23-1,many,TGCGCCAGCAGTCCCCGGTGGGGGCAGGGGGCCGCCGTGGGGGAGCAGTACTTC,CASSPRWGQGAAVGEQYF
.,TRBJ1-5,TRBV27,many,TGTGCCAGCAGTTTACGGGGGGCCGGGAGTCAGCCCCAGCATTTT,CASSLRGAGSQPQHF
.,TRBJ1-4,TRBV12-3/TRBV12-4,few,TGTGCCAGCAGTTTGGAGGGACGAAATGAAAAACTGTTTTTT,CASSLEGRNEKLFF
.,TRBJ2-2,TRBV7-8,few,TGTGCCAGCAGCTTCCGTGACCCCGGCACCGGGGAGCTGTTTTTT,CASSFRDPGTGELFF
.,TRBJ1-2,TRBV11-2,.,TGTGCCAGCAGCCCCCCACCGGGATCGCGGGACTATGGCTACACCTTC,CASSPPPGSRDYGYTF
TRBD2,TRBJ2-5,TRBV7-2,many,TGTGCCAGCAGCTTAGTTAGCGGGGGGGAGACGGCCCAGTACTTC,CASSLVSGGETAQYF
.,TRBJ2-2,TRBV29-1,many,TGCAGCGTAACAGGGGGGGCCGGGGAGCTGTTTTTT,CSVTGGAGELFF
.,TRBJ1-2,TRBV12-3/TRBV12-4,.,TGTGCCAGCAGTGGACAGAACACTAACTATGGCTACACCTTC,CASSGQNTNYGYTF
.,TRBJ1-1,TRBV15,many,TGTGCCACCAGCAGAGATCTCAACGTAATCGGGGTGAACACTGAAGCTTTCTTT,CATSRDLNVIGVNTEAFF
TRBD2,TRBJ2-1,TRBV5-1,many,TGCGCCAGCAGCCCGGTTGTCGGGAGGGCTAGGTCCTACAATGAGCAGTTCTTC,CASSPVVGRARSYNEQFF
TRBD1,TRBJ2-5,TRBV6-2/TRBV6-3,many,TGTGCCAGCAGTTACAATTTGGCAGGGGGACAAGAGACCCAGTACTTC,CASSYNLAGGQETQYF
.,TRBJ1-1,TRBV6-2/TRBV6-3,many,TGTGCCAGCAGTTACTCGCAGTCAGCGGGGCGCACTGAAGCTTTCTTT,CASSYSQSAGRTEAFF
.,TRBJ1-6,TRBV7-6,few,TGTGCCAGCAGCTTAGCGGGGGGCGGAGGTAATTCACCCCTCCACTTT,CASSLAGGGGNSPLHF
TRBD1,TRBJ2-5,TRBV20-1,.,TGCAGTGCTAGTAAGCCGGGACAGGGTGAGACCCAGTACTTC,CSASKPGQGETQYF
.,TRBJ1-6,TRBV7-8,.,TGTGCCAGCAGCTTAGAGGTTTGGGGGTCCTATAATTCACCCCTCCACTTT,CASSLEVWGSYNSPLHF
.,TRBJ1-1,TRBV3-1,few,TGTGCCAGCAGCCAAGGTAACGACCGAAACACTGAAGCTTTCTTT,CASSQGNDRNTEAFF
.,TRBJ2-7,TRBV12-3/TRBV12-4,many,TGTGCCAGCAGTTTAGAGGGTTGGGAGCAGTACTTC,CASSLEGWEQYF
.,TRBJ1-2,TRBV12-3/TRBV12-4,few,TGTGCCAGCAGTTTGAGTGGCCAGTTAGGCGATGGCTACACCTTC,CASSLSGQLGDGYTF
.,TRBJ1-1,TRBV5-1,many,TGCGCCAGCAGCTTAGGGAATATGAACACTGAAGCTTTCTTT,CASSLGNMNTEAFF